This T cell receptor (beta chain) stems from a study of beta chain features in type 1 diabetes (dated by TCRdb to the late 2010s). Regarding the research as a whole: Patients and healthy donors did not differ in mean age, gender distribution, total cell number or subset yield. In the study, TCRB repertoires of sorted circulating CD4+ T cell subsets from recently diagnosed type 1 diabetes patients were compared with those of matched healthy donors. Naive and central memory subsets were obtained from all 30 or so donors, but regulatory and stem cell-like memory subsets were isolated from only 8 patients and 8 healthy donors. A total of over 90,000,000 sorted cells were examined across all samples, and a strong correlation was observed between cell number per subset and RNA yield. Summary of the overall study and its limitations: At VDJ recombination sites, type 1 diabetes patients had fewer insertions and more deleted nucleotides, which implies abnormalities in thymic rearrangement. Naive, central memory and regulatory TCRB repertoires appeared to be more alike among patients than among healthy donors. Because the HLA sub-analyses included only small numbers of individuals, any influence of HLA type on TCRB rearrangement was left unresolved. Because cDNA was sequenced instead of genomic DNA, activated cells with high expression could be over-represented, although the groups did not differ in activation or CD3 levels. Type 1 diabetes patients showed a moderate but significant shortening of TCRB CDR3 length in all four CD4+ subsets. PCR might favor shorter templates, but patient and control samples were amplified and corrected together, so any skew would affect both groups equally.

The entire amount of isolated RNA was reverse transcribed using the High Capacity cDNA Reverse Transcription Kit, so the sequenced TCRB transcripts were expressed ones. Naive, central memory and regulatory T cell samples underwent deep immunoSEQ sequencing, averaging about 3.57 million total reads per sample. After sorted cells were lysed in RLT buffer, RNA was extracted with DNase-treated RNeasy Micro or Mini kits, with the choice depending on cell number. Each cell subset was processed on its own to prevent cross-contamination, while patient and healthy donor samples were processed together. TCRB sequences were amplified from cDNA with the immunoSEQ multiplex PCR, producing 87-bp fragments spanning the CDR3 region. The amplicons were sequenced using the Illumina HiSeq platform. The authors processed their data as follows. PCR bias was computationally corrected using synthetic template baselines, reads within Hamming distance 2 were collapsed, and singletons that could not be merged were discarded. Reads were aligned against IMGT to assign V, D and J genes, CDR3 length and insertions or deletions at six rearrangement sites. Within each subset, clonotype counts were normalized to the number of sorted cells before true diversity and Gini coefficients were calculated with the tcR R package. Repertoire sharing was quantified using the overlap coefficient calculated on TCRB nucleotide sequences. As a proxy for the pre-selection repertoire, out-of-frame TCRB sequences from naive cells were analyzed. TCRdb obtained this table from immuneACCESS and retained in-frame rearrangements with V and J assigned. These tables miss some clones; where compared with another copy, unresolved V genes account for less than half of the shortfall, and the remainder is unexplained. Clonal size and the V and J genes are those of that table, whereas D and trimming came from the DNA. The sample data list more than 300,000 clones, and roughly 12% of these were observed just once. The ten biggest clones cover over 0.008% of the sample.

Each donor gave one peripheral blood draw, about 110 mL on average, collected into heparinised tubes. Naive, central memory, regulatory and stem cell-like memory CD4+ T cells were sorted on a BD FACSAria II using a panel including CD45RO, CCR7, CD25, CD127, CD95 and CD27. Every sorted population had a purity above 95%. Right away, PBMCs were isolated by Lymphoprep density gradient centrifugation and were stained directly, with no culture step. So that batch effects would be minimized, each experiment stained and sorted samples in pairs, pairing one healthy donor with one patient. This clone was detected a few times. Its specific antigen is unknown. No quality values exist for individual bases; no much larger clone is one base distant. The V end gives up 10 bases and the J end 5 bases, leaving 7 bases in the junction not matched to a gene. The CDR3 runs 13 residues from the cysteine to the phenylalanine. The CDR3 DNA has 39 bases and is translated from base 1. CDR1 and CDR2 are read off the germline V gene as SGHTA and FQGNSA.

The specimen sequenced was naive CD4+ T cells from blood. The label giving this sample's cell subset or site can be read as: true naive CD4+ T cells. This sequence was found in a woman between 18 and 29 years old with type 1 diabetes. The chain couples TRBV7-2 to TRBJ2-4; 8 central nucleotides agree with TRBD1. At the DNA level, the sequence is TGTGCCATTCGGGACAGGAGTGAAAACATTCAGTACTTC. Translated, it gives CAIRDRSENIQYF.